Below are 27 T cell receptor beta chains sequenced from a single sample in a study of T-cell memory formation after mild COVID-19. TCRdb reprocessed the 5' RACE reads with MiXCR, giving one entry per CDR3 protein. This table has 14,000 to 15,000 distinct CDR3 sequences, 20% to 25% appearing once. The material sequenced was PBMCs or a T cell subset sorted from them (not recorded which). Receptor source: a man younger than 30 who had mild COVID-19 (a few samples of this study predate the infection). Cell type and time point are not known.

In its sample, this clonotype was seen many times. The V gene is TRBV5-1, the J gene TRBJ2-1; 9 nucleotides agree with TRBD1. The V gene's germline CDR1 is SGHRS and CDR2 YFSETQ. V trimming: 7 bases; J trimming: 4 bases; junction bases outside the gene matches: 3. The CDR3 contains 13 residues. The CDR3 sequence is CASQQGAYNEQFF. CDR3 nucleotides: TGCGCCAGCCAACAGGGGGCTTACAATGAGCAGTTCTTC.

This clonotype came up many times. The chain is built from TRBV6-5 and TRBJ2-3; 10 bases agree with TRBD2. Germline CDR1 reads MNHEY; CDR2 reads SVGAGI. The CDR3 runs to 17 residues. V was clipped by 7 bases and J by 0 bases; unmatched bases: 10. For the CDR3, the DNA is TGTGCCAGCACCTTAGCGGGGGGAACCAGAAGCACAGATACGCAGTATTTT. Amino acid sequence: CASTLAGGTRSTDTQYF.

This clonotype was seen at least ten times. The CDR3 bases are TGTGCCAGCAGTCTCCCCCTAGGCAGGGCTAGCTATGGCTACACCTTC. The encoded protein is CASSLPLGRASYGYTF. The V and J genes are TRBV7-2 and TRBJ1-2; D might be TRBD1 (5 bases). This CDR3 spans 16 amino acids. Germline V gene data show CDR1 as SGHTA and CDR2 as FQGNSA. V gave up 6 bases and J gave up 4 bases, with 21 bases separating them.

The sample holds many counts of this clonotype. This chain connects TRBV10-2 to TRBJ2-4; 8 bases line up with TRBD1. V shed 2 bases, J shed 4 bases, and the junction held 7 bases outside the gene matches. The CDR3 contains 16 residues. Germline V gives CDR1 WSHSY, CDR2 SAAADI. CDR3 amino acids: CASSENFWTGKNIQYF. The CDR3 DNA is TGCGCCAGCAGTGAGAATTTTTGGACAGGGAAAAACATTCAGTACTTC.

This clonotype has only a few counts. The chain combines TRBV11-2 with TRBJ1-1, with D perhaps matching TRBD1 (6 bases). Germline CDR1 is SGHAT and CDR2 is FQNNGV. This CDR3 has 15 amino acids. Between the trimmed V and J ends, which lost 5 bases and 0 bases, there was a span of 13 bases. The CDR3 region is CASSKQGPLNTEAFF. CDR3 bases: TGTGCCAGCAGCAAACAGGGACCGCTGAACACTGAAGCTTTCTTT. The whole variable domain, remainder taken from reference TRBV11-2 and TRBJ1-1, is EAGVAQSPRYKIIEKRQSVAFWCNPISGHATLYWYQQILGQGPKLLIQFQNNGVVDDSQLPKDRFSAERLKGVDSTLKIQPAKLEDSAVYLCASSKQGPLNTEAFFGQGTRLTVV.

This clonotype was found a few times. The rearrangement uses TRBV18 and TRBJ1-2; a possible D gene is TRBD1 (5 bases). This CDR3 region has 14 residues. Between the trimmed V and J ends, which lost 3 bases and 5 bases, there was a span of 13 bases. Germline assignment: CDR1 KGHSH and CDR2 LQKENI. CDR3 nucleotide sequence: TGTGCCAGCTCACCCGTCCAGGGACGGTATGGCTACACCTTC. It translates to CASSPVQGRYGYTF.

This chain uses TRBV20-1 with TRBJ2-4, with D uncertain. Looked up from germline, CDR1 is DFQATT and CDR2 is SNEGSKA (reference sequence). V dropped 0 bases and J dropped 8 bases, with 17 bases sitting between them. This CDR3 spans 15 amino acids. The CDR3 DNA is TGCAGTGCTAGAGATTTTTCGCGCCTATTCGACATTCAGTACTTC. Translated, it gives CSARDFSRLFDIQYF.

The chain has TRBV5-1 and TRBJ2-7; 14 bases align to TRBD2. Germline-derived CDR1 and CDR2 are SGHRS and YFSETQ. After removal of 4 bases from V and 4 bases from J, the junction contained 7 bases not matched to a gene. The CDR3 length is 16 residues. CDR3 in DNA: TGCGCCAGCAGCCCTGGTGGGACTAGCGGGGGTTACGAGCAGTACTTC. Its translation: CASSPGGTSGGYEQYF.

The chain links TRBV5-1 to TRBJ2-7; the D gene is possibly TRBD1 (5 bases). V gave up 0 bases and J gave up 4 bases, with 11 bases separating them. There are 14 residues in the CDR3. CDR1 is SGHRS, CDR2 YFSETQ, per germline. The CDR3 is CASSLEKGMYEQYF. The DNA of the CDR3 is TGCGCCAGCAGCTTGGAAAAGGGGATGTACGAGCAGTACTTC. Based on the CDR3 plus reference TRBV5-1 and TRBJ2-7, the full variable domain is KAGVTQTPRYLIKTRGQQVTLSCSPISGHRSVSWYQQTPGQGLQFLFEYFSETQRNKGNFPGRFSGRQFSNSRSEMNVSTLELGDSALYLCASSLEKGMYEQYFGPGTRLTVT.

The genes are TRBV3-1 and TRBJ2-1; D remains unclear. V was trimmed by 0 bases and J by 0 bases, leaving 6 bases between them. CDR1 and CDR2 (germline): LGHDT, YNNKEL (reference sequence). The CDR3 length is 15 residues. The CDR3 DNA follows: TGTGCCAGCAGCCAAGATTGGCGCTCCTACAATGAGCAGTTCTTC. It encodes CASSQDWRSYNEQFF.

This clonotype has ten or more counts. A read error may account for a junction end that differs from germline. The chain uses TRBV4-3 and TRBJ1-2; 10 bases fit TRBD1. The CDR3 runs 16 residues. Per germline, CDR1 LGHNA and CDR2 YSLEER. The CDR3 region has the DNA TGCGCCAGCAGCCAGATGGAGTCTAGGGACAGGGGCCATGAGGCCTTC. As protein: CASSQMESRDRGHEAF.

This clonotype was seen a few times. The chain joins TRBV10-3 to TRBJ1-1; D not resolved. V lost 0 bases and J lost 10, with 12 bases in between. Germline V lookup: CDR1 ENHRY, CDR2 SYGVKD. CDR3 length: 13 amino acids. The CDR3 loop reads CAISESRQLRAFF. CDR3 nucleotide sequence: TGTGCCATCAGTGAGTCCAGGCAGTTACGAGCTTTCTTT.

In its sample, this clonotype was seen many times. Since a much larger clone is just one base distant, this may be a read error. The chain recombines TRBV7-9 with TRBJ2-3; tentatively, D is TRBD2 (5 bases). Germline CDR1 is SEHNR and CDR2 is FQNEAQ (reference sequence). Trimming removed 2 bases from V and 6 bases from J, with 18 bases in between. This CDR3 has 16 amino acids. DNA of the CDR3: TGTGCCAGCAGCTTACCCCACGTCCCCCCGGGGGATACGCAGTATTTT. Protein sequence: CASSLPHVPPGDTQYF.

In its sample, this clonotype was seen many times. The CDR3 region has the DNA TGCAGTGCTACTCCCCGGGACGGAGTACCGGACGAGCAGTACGTC. This encodes CSATPRDGVPDEQYV. This chain uses TRBV20-1 with TRBJ2-7; D is perhaps TRBD1 or TRBD2 (5 bases each). This CDR3 is 15 amino acids long. Germline V gene sequence: CDR1 DFQATT, CDR2 SNEGSKA (reference sequence). Trimming took off 4 bases at V and 5 bases at J, with 21 bases between the two ends.

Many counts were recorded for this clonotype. The chain's CDR3 is CASSSGQGPFSNQPQHF. The CDR3 nucleotides read TGTGCCAGCAGTTCGGGACAGGGTCCGTTTAGCAATCAGCCCCAGCATTTT. The gene calls are TRBV7-8 and TRBJ1-5, with TRBD1 matching over 9 bases. V trimming: 6 bases; J trimming: 0 bases; junction bases outside the gene matches: 9. The CDR3 sequence is 17 residues long. Germline V gene lookup returns CDR1 SGHVS and CDR2 FQNEAQ.

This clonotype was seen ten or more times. In DNA form, the CDR3 reads TGTGCCATCAGTGAGTCGAGAACAACCCCCTACGAGCAGTACTTC. This sequence encodes CAISESRTTPYEQYF. The chain uses TRBV10-3 and TRBJ2-7; D gene uncertain. The V gene lost 0 bases and the J gene lost 2 bases, with 11 bases spanning the gap. Per the germline V gene, CDR1 is ENHRY and CDR2 is SYGVKD. This CDR3 is built from 15 residues.

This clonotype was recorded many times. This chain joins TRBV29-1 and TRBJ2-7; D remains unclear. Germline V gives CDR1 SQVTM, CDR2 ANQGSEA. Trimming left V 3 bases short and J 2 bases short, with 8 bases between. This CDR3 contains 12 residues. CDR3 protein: CSVDGPAYEQYF. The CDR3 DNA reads TGCAGCGTTGACGGGCCTGCCTACGAGCAGTACTTC.

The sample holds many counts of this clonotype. The CDR3 is CASRLAWANEKLFF. CDR3 DNA: TGTGCCAGCAGACTCGCTTGGGCTAATGAAAAACTGTTTTTT. The gene calls are TRBV27 and TRBJ1-4; D is uncertain. The CDR3 length is 14 residues. The germline gives CDR1 MNHEY, CDR2 SMNVEV (reference sequence). Trimming removed 6 bases from V and 3 bases from J, with 11 bases in between.

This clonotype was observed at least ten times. Written as DNA, the CDR3 is TGTGCCAGCAGCCTATCTTTCCGGGCGCGGAACACTGAAGCTTTCTTT. It is translated as CASSLSFRARNTEAFF. This chain connects TRBV7-2 to TRBJ1-1, with D hard to call. Germline V gene sequence: CDR1 SGHTA, CDR2 FQGNSA. The CDR3 sequence is 16 residues long. The V gene lost 5 bases and the J gene lost 1 base, with 17 bases spanning the gap.

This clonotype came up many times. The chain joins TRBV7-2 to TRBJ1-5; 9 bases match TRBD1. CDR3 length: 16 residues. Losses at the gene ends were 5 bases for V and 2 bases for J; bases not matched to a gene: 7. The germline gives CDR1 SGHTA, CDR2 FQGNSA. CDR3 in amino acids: CASSPGDRVGNQPQHF. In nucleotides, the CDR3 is TGTGCCAGCAGCCCCGGGGACAGGGTAGGCAATCAGCCCCAGCATTTT.

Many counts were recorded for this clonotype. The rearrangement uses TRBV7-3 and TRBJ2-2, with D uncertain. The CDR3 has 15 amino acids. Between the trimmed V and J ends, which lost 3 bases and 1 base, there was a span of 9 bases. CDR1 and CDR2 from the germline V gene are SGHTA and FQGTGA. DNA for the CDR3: TGTGCCAGCAGCTTTGACCACGAGAACACCGGGGAGCTGTTTTTT. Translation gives CASSFDHENTGELFF. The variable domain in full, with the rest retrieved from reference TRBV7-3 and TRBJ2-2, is GAGVSQTPSNKVTEKGKYVELRCDPISGHTALYWYRQSLGQGPEFLIYFQGTGAADDSGLPNDRFFAVRPEGSVSTLKIQRTERGDSAVYLCASSFDHENTGELFFGEGSRLTVL.

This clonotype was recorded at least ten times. CDR3 sequence: CASSSLKWTRNGYTF. The CDR3, as DNA: TGTGCCAGCAGTTCCCTGAAATGGACGAGAAATGGCTACACCTTC. The chain combines TRBV6-5 with TRBJ1-2; D unresolved. The germline V gene has CDR1 MNHEY and CDR2 SVGAGI. The CDR3 length is 15 residues. The V and J ends lost 4 bases and 6 bases respectively, with 18 bases between them.

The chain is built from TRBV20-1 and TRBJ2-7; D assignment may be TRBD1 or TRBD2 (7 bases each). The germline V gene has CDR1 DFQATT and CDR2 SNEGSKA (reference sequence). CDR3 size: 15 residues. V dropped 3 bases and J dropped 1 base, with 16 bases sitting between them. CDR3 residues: CSASRGGARSYEQYF. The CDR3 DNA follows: TGCAGTGCTAGCAGGGGGGGGGCTAGGTCCTACGAGCAGTACTTC.

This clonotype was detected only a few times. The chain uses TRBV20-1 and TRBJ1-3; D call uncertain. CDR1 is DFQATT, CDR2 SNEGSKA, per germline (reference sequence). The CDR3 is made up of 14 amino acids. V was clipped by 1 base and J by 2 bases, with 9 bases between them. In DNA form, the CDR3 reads TGCAGTGCTAGAGGGGGAAGTACTGGAAACACCATATATTTT. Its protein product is CSARGGSTGNTIYF.

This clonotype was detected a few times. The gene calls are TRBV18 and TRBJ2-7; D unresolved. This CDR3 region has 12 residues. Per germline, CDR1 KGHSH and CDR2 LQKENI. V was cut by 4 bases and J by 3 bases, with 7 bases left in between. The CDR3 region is CASSREDYEQYV. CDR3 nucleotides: TGTGCCAGCTCACGGGAAGACTACGAGCAGTACGTC.

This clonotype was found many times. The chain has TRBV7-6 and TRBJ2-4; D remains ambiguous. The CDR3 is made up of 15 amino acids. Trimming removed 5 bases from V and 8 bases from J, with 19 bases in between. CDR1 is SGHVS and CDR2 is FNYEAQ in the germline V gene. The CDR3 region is CASSPLLAHGYIQYF. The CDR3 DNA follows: TGTGCCAGCAGCCCCTTACTGGCCCACGGGTACATTCAGTACTTC.

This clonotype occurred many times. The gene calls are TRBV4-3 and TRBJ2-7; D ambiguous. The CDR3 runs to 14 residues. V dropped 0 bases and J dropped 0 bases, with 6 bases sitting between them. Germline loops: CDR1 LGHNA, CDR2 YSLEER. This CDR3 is CASSQEWASYEQYF. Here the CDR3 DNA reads TGCGCCAGCAGCCAAGAATGGGCCTCCTACGAGCAGTACTTC.